The rows below give T cell receptor beta chains drawn from one sample of a study of PD-1 blockade in mismatch repair-deficient tumors. TCRdb's table, derived via immunoSEQ multiplex PCR, lists solely in-frame clones and lacks some. The repertoire consists of approximately 80,000 clones, with 80% to 90% occurring once and the leading ten covering over 4.5%. Sample: peripheral blood, taken 44 weeks after starting pembrolizumab. These receptors were obtained from an adult with mismatch repair-deficient cancer. Both conserved end residues are part of each CDR3. A D gene is named only where the DNA matches it firmly. Only part of the rows carry a size: once, few, many, or a class if the clone is expanded.

V	J	size	D	DNA	CDR3
TRBV7-3	TRBJ2-7	once	TRBD2	TGTGCCAGCAGCCCCGAGGGCGGGAGAACCGAGCAGTACTTC	CASSPEGGRTEQYF
TRBV5-4	TRBJ2-7	once	NA	TGTGCCAGCAGCCCGGGACTCGACAAGAGAGAGCAGTACTTC	CASSPGLDKREQYF
TRBV30	TRBJ2-1	NA	NA	TGTGCCTGGAGTGTAAACGTCAGGTACAATGAGCAGTTCTTC	CAWSVNVRYNEQFF
TRBV6-6	TRBJ1-1	NA	TRBD1	TGTGCCAGCAGGCTCAGGGGGCTGAACACTGAAGCTTTCTTT	CASRLRGLNTEAFF
TRBV18	TRBJ1-1	NA	NA	TGTGCCAGCTCACCGGGCTATGAAGCTTTCTTT	CASSPGYEAFF
TRBV28	TRBJ2-3	NA	NA	TGTGCCAGCAGTTTCCGGGACATCCACGATCAGTATTTT	CASSFRDIHDQYF
TRBV9	TRBJ2-2	NA	TRBD1	TGTGCCAGCAGCGCGAGGACAGGGGGCAGGCAGCTGTTTTTT	CASSARTGGRQLFF
TRBV19	TRBJ1-1	NA	TRBD1	TGTGCCAGTAGTAATGGACAGGGGGCCGGGGACACTGAAGCTTTCTTT	CASSNGQGAGDTEAFF
TRBV27	TRBJ2-1	NA	TRBD2	TGTGCCAGCAGTCCCAAGGCGGGAGTTTTCAATGAGCAGTTCTTC	CASSPKAGVFNEQFF
TRBV7-8	TRBJ2-6	NA	NA	TGTGCCAGCAGCTTAGCAGCCTTCTCTGGGGCCAACGTCCTGACTTTC	CASSLAAFSGANVLTF
TRBV9	TRBJ2-5	NA	TRBD2	TGTGCCAGCAGCCCAACCCGGGGTAGCGGGATCTTTGCAGAGACCCAGTACTTC	CASSPTRGSGIFAETQYF
TRBV30	TRBJ1-4	few	NA	TGTGCCTGGAGTGGAGGGGGAAAACTGTTTTTT	CAWSGGGKLFF
TRBV28	TRBJ1-2	NA	TRBD1	TGTGCCAGCACAAATGGGGACAGATCCCTACATGGCTACACCTTC	CASTNGDRSLHGYTF
TRBV2	TRBJ2-7	NA	TRBD2	TGTGCCAGCAGTTCGGGACTATACTCCTACGAGCAGTACTTC	CASSSGLYSYEQYF
TRBV11-2	TRBJ2-5	NA	TRBD2	TGTGCCAGCAGCTTAGTTTGGGCATCAGCGGGGGAGACCCAGTACTTC	CASSLVWASAGETQYF
TRBV7-2	TRBJ2-3	NA	TRBD2	TGTGCCAGCAGCTTAGATGGACTAGCGTCAGATACGCAGTATTTT	CASSLDGLASDTQYF
TRBV5-1	TRBJ1-2	NA	NA	TGCGCCAGCAGCCCGGACAGCGCCACCAACTATGGCTACACCTTC	CASSPDSATNYGYTF
TRBV5-1	TRBJ1-5	NA	NA	TGCGCCAGCAGCTTGGCGGGGGCTGGTCAGCCCCAGCATTTT	CASSLAGAGQPQHF
TRBV4-1	TRBJ2-2	NA	NA	TGCGCCAGCAGCCTGGGGAGCATATACACCGGGGAGCTGTTTTTT	CASSLGSIYTGELFF
TRBV28	TRBJ1-1	NA	NA	TGTGCCAGCAGTCCCCCCGGACGGCAGAACACTGAAGCTTTCTTT	CASSPPGRQNTEAFF
TRBV19	TRBJ2-4	NA	NA	TGTGCCAACGGACTCGTAAACATTCAGTACTTC	CANGLVNIQYF
TRBV6-6	TRBJ2-7	NA	TRBD2	TGTGCCAGCAGTCCCTTAGCGGGAAACGAGCAGTACTTC	CASSPLAGNEQYF
TRBV30	TRBJ2-1	NA	TRBD1	TGTGCCTGGAACCGACAGGGGGTGAGTGAGCAGTTCTTC	CAWNRQGVSEQFF
TRBV7-6	TRBJ2-2	once	TRBD2	TGTGCCAGCAGCCTCTACCGGGAGGACACCGGGGAGCTGTTTTTT	CASSLYREDTGELFF
TRBV5-5	TRBJ2-7	NA	NA	TGTGCCAGCAGCTGGTCCACGGGCGAGCAGTACTTC	CASSWSTGEQYF
TRBV6-1	TRBJ2-3	NA	TRBD2	TGTGCCGGGGGGGGAGGGGATACGCAGTATTTT	CAGGGGDTQYF
TRBV7-2	TRBJ2-1	NA	NA	TGTGCCAGCAACCCCGCAGGGGTCCCCTACAATGAGCAGTTCTTC	CASNPAGVPYNEQFF
TRBV11-3	TRBJ1-2	once	NA	TGTGCCAGCAGCCTCGGGGGTCGAGAAGCTAACTATGGCTACACCTTC	CASSLGGREANYGYTF
TRBV18	TRBJ2-6	NA	NA	TGTGCCAGCTCACCACTTGGGGCTTCCGCCTTGAACTCTGGGGCCAACGTCCTGACTTTC	CASSPLGASALNSGANVLTF
TRBV10-3	TRBJ2-7	NA	TRBD1	TGTGCCATCAGTGAGTCCAGGCAGGGGGCGATCGAGCAGTACTTC	CAISESRQGAIEQYF
TRBV6-5	TRBJ1-4	NA	NA	TGTGCCAGCAGCACCACGGGTAATGAAAAACTGTTTTTT	CASSTTGNEKLFF
TRBV6-5	TRBJ1-1	NA	NA	TGTGCCAGCTCTTCCGGCAGGAACACTGAAGCTTTCTTT	CASSSGRNTEAFF
TRBV4-1	TRBJ2-5	once	NA	TGCGCCAGCAGCCAACCGGGATCCTTGGGGGAGACCCAGTACTTC	CASSQPGSLGETQYF
TRBV19	TRBJ2-1	NA	NA	TGTGCCACTGGGGCTAGCCACTACAATGAGCAGTTCTTC	CATGASHYNEQFF
TRBV6-6	TRBJ1-2	NA	TRBD1	TGTGCCAGCAGTTACCGGGGACAGGGGATCTATGGCTACACCTTC	CASSYRGQGIYGYTF
TRBV11-3	TRBJ1-1	NA	NA	TGTGCCAGCAGCCCCCGTCCTCCGGGACTTGGGGGCACTGAAGCTTTCTTT	CASSPRPPGLGGTEAFF
TRBV11-1	TRBJ1-2	NA	NA	TGTGCCAGCAGCTCTAACTTGGACAGCCTCTACACCTTC	CASSSNLDSLYTF
TRBV18	TRBJ2-5	NA	NA	TGTGCCAGCTCACCGGGGACCCAAGAGACCCAGTACTTC	CASSPGTQETQYF
TRBV6-5	TRBJ2-1	NA	TRBD1	TGTGCCAGCAGTAAGGACAGGGCCTCCAATGAGCAGTTCTTC	CASSKDRASNEQFF
TRBV9	TRBJ2-7	NA	TRBD2	TGTGCCAGCAGCGTATCCGCTATCGGGACTACCTCCTACGAGCAGTACTTC	CASSVSAIGTTSYEQYF
TRBV11-2	TRBJ2-3	NA	NA	TGTGCCAGCAGCGCCGGGGTCAGCACAGATACGCAGTATTTT	CASSAGVSTDTQYF
TRBV5-4	TRBJ2-7	NA	NA	TGTGCCAGCAGCTTGGCCGGAGGGTCCTACGAGCAGTACTTC	CASSLAGGSYEQYF
TRBV6-5	TRBJ2-1	NA	TRBD1	TGTGCCAGCAGTTCCGAACGACAGGGGGCGCTTGATGAGCAGTTCTTC	CASSSERQGALDEQFF
TRBV7-9	TRBJ2-1	NA	TRBD2	TGTGCCAGCAGCCTTAGCGGGAGGCCCTCCTACAATGAGCAGTTCTTC	CASSLSGRPSYNEQFF